This paragraph reports one TCR beta chain. The data derive from a study of T-cell memory formation after mild COVID-19. TCRdb re-analysed the 5' RACE reads in MiXCR, keeping a single row per CDR3 protein. The table records roughly 45,000 distinct CDR3 sequences, 27% of them present only once. This CDR3 comprises 12 residues. The germline CDR1 and CDR2 sequences are GTSNPN and SVGIG (reference sequence). The V gene lost 0 bases and the J gene lost 4 bases, with 7 bases spanning the gap. The sequenced sample was PBMCs or a T cell subset sorted from them (not recorded which). This sequence joins TRBV30 and TRBJ2-7; the D is unclear. The receptor was derived from a man between 18 and 35 years old who had mild COVID-19 (a few samples of this study predate the infection). Cell type and time point are not known. The CDR3 region has the DNA TGTGCCTGGAGTGTAGCCGCGTACGAGCAGTACTTC. Translation: CAWSVAAYEQYF.